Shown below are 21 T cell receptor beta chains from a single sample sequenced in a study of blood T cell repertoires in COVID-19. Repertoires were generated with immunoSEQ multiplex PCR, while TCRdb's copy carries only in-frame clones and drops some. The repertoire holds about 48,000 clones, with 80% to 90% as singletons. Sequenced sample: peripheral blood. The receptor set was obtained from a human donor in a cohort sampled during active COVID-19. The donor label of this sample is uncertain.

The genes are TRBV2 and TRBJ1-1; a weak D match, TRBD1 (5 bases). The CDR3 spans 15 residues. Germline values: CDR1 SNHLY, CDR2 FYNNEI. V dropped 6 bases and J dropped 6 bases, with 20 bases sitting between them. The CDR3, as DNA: TGTGCCAGCAGGATGGGGTGGGGCGCGGACCCTGAAGCTTTCTTT. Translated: CASRMGWGADPEAFF. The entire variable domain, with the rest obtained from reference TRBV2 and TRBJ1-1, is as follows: EPEVTQTPSHQVTQMGQEVILRCVPISNHLYFYWYRQILGQKVEFLVSFYNNEISEKSEIFDDQFSVERPDGSNFTLKIRSTKLEDSAMYFCASRMGWGADPEAFFGQGTRLTVV.

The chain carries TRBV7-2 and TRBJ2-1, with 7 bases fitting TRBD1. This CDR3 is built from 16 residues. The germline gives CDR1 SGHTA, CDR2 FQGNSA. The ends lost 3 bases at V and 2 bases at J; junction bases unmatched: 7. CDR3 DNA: TGTGCCAGCAGCTTTAGGGGGCAAGGAACCTACAATGAGCAGTTCTTC. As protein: CASSFRGQGTYNEQFF.

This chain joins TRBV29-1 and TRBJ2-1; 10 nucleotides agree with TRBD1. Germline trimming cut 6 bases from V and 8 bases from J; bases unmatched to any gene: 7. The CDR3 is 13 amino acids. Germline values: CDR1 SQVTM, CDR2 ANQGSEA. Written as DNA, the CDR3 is TGCAGCGTACCGGGACAGGGGTTAGATGAGCAGTTCTTC. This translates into CSVPGQGLDEQFF.

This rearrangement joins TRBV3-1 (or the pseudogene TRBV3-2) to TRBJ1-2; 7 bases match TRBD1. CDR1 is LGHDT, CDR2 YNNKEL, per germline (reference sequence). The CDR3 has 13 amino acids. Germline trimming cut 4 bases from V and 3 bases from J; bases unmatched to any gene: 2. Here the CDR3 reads CASSLGTDYGYTF. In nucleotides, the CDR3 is TGTGCCAGCAGCCTAGGGACAGACTATGGCTACACCTTC.

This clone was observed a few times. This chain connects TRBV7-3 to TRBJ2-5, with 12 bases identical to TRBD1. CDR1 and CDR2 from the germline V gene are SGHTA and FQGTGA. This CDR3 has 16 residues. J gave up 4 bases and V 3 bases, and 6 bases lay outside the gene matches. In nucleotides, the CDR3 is TGTGCCAGCAGCTTGGACGGGACAGGGGGCGTAGAGACCCAGTACTTC. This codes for CASSLDGTGGVETQYF.

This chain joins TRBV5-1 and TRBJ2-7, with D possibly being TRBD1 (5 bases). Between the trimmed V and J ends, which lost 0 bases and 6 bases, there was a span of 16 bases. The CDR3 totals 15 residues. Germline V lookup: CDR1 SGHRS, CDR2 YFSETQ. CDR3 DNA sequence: TGCGCCAGCAGCTTGGTTCAGGGTGTCAGCTCCGAGCAGTACTTC. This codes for CASSLVQGVSSEQYF.

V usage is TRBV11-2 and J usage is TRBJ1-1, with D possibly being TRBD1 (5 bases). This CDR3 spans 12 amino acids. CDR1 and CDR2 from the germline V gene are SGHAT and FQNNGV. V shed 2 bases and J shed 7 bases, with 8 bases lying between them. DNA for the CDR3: TGTGCCAGCAGCTTACTGCAGGGTGAAGCTTTCTTT. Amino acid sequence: CASSLLQGEAFF.

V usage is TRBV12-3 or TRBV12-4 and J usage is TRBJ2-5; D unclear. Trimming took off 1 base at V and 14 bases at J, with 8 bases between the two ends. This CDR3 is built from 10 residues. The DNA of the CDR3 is TGTGCCAGCAGTTTAGGAAGGAGTTACTTC. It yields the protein CASSLGRSYF.

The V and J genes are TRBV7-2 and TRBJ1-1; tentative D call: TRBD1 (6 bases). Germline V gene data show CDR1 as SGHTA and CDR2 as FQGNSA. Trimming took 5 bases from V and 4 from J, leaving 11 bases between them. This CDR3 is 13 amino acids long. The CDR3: CASSQGPGTEAFF. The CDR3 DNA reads TGTGCCAGCAGCCAGGGGCCGGGCACTGAAGCTTTCTTT.

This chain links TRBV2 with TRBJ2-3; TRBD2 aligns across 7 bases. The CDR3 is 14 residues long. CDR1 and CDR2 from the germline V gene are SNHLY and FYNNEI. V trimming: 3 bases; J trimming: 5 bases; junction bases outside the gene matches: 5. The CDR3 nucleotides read TGTGCCAGCAGTGAGTCGGGGGGTCTAGATACGCAGTATTTT. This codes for CASSESGGLDTQYF.

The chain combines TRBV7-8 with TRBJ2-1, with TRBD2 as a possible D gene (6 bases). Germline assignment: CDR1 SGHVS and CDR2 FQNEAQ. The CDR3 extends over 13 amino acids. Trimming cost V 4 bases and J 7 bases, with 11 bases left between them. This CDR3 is CASSSGLRNEQFF. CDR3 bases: TGTGCCAGCAGCTCGGGACTGCGGAATGAGCAGTTCTTC.

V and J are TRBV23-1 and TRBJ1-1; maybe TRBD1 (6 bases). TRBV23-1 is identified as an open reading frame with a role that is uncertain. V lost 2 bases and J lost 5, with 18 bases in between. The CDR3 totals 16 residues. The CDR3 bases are TGCGCCAGCAGTCAACACAGGGAATTCCAGGGGACTGAAGCTTTCTTT. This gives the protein CASSQHREFQGTEAFF.

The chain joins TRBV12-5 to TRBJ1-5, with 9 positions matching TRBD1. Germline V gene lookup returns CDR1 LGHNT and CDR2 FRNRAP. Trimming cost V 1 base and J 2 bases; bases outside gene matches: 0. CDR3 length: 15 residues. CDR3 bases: TGTGCTAGTGGTTTGGGGACAGGGGGCAATCAGCCCCAGCATTTT. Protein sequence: CASGLGTGGNQPQHF.

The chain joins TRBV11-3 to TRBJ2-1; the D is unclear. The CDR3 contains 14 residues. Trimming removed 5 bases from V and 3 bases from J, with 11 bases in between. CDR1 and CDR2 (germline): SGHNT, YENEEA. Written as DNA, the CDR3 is TGTGCCAGCAGCCCCGGCGGCAGCTACAATGAGCAGTTCTTC. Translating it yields CASSPGGSYNEQFF.

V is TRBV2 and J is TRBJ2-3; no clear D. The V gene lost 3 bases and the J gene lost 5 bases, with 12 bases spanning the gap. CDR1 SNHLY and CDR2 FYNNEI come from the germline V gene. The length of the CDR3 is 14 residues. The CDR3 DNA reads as TGTGCCAGCAGTGATCCCAGGCAGATAGATACGCAGTATTTT. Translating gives CASSDPRQIDTQYF. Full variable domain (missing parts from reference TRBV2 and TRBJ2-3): EPEVTQTPSHQVTQMGQEVILRCVPISNHLYFYWYRQILGQKVEFLVSFYNNEISEKSEIFDDQFSVERPDGSNFTLKIRSTKLEDSAMYFCASSDPRQIDTQYFGPGTRLTVL.

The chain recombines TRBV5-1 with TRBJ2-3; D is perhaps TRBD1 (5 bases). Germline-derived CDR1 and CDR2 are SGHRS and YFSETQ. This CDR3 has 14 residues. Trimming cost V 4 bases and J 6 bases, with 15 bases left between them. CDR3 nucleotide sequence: TGCGCCAGCAGCATCAGGGATCCGTCGGATACGCAGTATTTT. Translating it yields CASSIRDPSDTQYF.

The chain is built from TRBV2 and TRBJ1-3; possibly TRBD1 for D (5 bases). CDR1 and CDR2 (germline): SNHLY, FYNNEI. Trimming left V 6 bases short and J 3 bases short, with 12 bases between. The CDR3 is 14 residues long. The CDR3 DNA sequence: TGTGCCAGCAGGGCCGGTACAGGTGGAAACACCATATATTTT. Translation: CASRAGTGGNTIYF.

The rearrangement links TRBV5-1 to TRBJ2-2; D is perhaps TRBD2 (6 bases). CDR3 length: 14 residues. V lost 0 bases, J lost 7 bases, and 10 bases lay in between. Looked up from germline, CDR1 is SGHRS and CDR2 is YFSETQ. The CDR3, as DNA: TGCGCCAGCAGCTTGGACGGGGGAGGCGGGGAGCTGTTTTTT. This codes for CASSLDGGGGELFF.

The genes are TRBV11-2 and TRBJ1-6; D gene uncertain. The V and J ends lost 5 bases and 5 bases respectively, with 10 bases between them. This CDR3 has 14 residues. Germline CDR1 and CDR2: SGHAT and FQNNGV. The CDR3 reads CASSGESDNSPLHF. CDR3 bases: TGTGCCAGCAGCGGAGAGAGCGATAATTCACCCCTCCACTTT.

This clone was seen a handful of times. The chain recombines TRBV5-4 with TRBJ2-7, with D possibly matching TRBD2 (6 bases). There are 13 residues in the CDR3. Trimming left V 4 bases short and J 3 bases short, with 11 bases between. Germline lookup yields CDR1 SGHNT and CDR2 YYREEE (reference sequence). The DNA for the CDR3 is TGTGCCAGCAGCGAGCGGGTCGGCTACGAGCAGTACTTC. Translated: CASSERVGYEQYF.

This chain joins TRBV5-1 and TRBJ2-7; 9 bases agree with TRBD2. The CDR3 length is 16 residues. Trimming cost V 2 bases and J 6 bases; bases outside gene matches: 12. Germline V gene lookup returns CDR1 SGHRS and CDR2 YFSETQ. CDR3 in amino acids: CASSFRGPSGEIEQYF. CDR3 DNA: TGCGCCAGCAGCTTTAGGGGGCCTAGCGGGGAGATCGAGCAGTACTTC.